This passage covers 9 T cell receptor beta chains from one sample sequenced in a study of identical twins. TCRdb used MiXCR to reprocess the 5' RACE reads, holding one entry per CDR3 protein. Seen here are about 250,000 distinct CDR3 sequences, around an eighth observed once, and the top ten hold around 9.5%. The sample was memory (CD45RO+) T cells sorted from blood. Source of these receptors: a woman between 18 and 30 years old in good health.

This clonotype was found many times. V is TRBV7-9 and J is TRBJ2-7, with D possibly being TRBD1 (6 bases). The CDR3 covers 15 residues. The ends were cut back, 3 bases at V and 0 bases at J, with 12 bases in the middle. Germline CDR1 and CDR2: SEHNR and FQNEAQ (reference sequence). The CDR3 region has the DNA TGTGCCAGCAGCTTGACGGGACATGACTCCTACGAGCAGTACTTC. This codes for CASSLTGHDSYEQYF.

The rearrangement joins TRBV29-1 to TRBJ2-4; 7 positions match TRBD2. From germline, CDR1 is SQVTM and CDR2 ANQGSEA. The CDR3 has 15 residues. The junction had 8 bases not matched to a gene; V was cut back by 0 bases and J by 6 bases. The CDR3 reads CSVEDPLREGNIQYF. CDR3 in DNA: TGCAGCGTTGAAGATCCGCTCAGGGAGGGAAACATTCAGTACTTC.

In nucleotides, the CDR3 is TGTGCCAGCAGCTTAGATAAGGCACCCACGAGCAATCAGCCCCAGCATTTT. It encodes CASSLDKAPTSNQPQHF. V and J are TRBV7-9 and TRBJ1-5; D not certain. Looked up from germline, CDR1 is SEHNR and CDR2 is FQNEAQ (reference sequence). The CDR3 spans 17 residues. The V end was cut by 1 base, the J end by 1 base, with 14 bases between.

This clonotype has just a few counts. V usage is TRBV7-3 and J usage is TRBJ2-5; D remains unclear. CDR1 is SGHTA and CDR2 is FQGTGA in the germline V gene. Trimming shortened V by 2 bases and J by 5 bases, and 15 bases separated the two germline ends. The CDR3 runs 15 residues. The CDR3 DNA reads as TGTGCCAGCAGCTTATACCCTTACGTGTACGAGACCCAGTACTTC. It specifies CASSLYPYVYETQYF.

CDR3 coding DNA: TGTGCCAGCAGCCCCATCTGGCAGCAAGCTTTCTTT. Encoded protein: CASSPIWQQAFF. The chain couples TRBV7-9 to TRBJ1-1, with D unresolved. The CDR3 consists of 12 residues. The V gene's germline CDR1 is SEHNR and CDR2 FQNEAQ (reference sequence). V was pared by 5 bases and J by 9 bases, with 13 bases between.

This clonotype was recorded many times. The chain is built from TRBV18 and TRBJ1-2; D is ambiguous. Trimming pared 1 base from V and 4 bases from J, leaving 7 bases between. There are 13 residues in the CDR3. In germline, CDR1 is KGHSH, CDR2 LQKENI. The CDR3 DNA sequence: TGTGCCAGCTCACCACAGGACGGCTATGGCTACACCTTC. Amino acid sequence: CASSPQDGYGYTF.

This clonotype was detected a few times. J is TRBJ2-7 and V is TRBV5-6, with 9 bases lining up with TRBD2. In germline, CDR1 is SGHDT, CDR2 YYEEEE. There are 14 residues in the CDR3. Trimming at V came to 3 bases and at J to 6 bases, leaving 7 bases not matched to a gene. CDR3 in amino acids: CASSSRTSESEQYF. The CDR3, as DNA: TGTGCCAGCAGCTCAAGGACTAGCGAGAGCGAGCAGTACTTC.

The chain is built from TRBV20-1 and TRBJ2-1, with D uncertain. The germline gives CDR1 DFQATT, CDR2 SNEGSKA (reference sequence). This CDR3 has 14 amino acids. V was cut by 4 bases and J by 4 bases, with 14 bases left in between. CDR3 residues: CSAKSVLTYNEQFF. The CDR3 DNA is TGCAGTGCTAAGAGTGTCCTAACTTACAATGAGCAGTTCTTC.

The chain employs TRBV9 and TRBJ2-5; D not resolved. Trimming pared 0 bases from V and 4 bases from J, leaving 7 bases between. Per germline, CDR1 SGDLS and CDR2 YYNGEE. This CDR3 contains 13 residues. CDR3 nucleotides: TGTGCCAGCAGCGTAGCTCCGTTAGAGACCCAGTACTTC. It is translated as CASSVAPLETQYF. The variable domain in full, with the rest retrieved from reference TRBV9 and TRBJ2-5, is DSGVTQTPKHLITATGQRVTLRCSPRSGDLSVYWYQQSLDQGLQFLIQYYNGEERAKGNILERFSAQQFPDLHSELNLSSLELGDSALYFCASSVAPLETQYFGPGTRLLVL.